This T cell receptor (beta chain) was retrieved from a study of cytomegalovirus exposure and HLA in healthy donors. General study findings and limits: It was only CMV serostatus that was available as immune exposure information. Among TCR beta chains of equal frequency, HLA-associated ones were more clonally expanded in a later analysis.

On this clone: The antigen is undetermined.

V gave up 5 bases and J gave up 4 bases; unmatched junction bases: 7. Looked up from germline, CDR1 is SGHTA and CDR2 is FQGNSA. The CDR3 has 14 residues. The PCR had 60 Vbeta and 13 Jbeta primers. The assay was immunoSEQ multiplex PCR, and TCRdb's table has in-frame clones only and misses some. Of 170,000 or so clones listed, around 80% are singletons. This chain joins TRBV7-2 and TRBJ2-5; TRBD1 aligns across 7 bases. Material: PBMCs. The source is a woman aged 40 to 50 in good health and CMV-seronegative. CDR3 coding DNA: TGTGCCAGCAGCACTCGACAGGGTCGAGAGACCCAGTACTTC. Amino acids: CASSTRQGRETQYF.